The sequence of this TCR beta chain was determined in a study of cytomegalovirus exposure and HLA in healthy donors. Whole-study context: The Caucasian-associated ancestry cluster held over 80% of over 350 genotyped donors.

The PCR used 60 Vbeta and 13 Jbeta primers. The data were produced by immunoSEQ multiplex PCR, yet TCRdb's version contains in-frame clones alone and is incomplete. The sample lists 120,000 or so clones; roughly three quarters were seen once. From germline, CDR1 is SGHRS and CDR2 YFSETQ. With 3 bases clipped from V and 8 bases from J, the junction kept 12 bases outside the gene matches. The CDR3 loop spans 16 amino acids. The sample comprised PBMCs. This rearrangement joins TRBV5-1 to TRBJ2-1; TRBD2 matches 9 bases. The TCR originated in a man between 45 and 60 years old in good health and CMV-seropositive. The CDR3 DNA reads TGCGCCAGCAGCTCATCCGGGGGTAGCGGGAGTCATGAGCAGTTCTTC. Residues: CASSSSGGSGSHEQFF.